This T cell receptor (beta chain) was profiled in a study of identical twins. CDR3 length equals 13 residues. V lost 0 bases to trimming and J lost 8 bases, with 8 bases between them. TCRdb reanalysed the 5' RACE reads using MiXCR and keeps one entry per CDR3 protein. Of about 300,000 distinct CDR3 sequences listed, 9% to 15% were seen once; the top ten hold roughly 7%. In addition, the sample was reused for a study of yellow fever vaccine responses in identical twins.

Sequenced sample: CD8+ T cells sorted from blood. This receptor was obtained from a woman under 30 in good health. This chain joins TRBV12-3 or TRBV12-4 and TRBJ2-4; D ambiguous. The CDR3 is CASSLAGWDIQYF. The CDR3 DNA sequence: TGTGCCAGCAGTTTAGCGGGATGGGACATTCAGTACTTC.